This T cell receptor beta chain was documented in a study of cytomegalovirus exposure and HLA in healthy donors. General observations from the study: Reportedly, diagnosis of cytomegalovirus status by the classifier showed high specificity and sensitivity. Most TCR sequences showed up rarely, but some public TCRs showed up in many donors.

Germline-derived CDR1 and CDR2 are SGHVS and FNYEAQ. The CDR3 has 10 amino acids. Trimming cost V 5 bases and J 10 bases, with 6 bases left between them. In regard to this clone: Its antigen is unidentified. This may be a read error, as it is one base from a much larger clone. Other DNA sequences in the sample encode the same CDR3.

The PCR was carried out with 60 Vbeta primers and 13 Jbeta primers. The method was immunoSEQ multiplex PCR; TCRdb's version includes in-frame clones alone and lacks a portion of them. Here the sample spans fewer than 200,000 clones, more than 70% being singletons. The chain combines TRBV7-6 with TRBJ2-1; D unclear. Input material: PBMCs. The sequence was collected from a woman in her 50s in good health and CMV-seropositive. The CDR3 loop reads CASSPREQFF. The CDR3, as DNA: TGTGCCAGCAGCCCGAGGGAGCAGTTCTTC.